What follows is one TCR beta chain and its context. Its antigen is unidentified. This record belongs to a study of T cell responses to AZD1222 COVID-19 vaccine. Whole-study findings and limits: Spike-specific TCR repertoires showed rising breadth and depth after two AZD1222 doses.

There are 17 residues in the CDR3. The germline V gene encodes CDR1 SGDLS and CDR2 YYNGEE. With 0 bases removed from V and 2 bases from J, the gap between germline ends came to 15 bases. TCRdb's copy holds only in-frame clones and misses some; the assay was immunoSEQ multiplex PCR. Found here are approximately 190,000 clones, roughly 90% of them singletons; the top ten hold roughly 0.98%. The TCR was taken from an adult in good health. The chain has TRBV9 and TRBJ2-1, with D hard to call. The sequences come from peripheral blood, collected on day 0 of AZD1222 vaccination. CDR3 DNA: TGTGCCAGCAGCGTAGAGGGTAGCCTCAGACCCTACAATGAGCAGTTCTTC. Translating gives CASSVEGSLRPYNEQFF.